The text below deals with one T cell receptor beta chain. The data derive from a study of CD8 T cells in Susac syndrome. Reverse transcription of about 0.5 to 1 ug RNA was carried out with random hexamers. TCRdb recomputed calls from the immunoSEQ multiplex PCR reads with MiXCR, one row per CDR3 protein. The sample has 250,000 to 300,000 distinct CDR3 sequences; approximately 89% are singletons. Germline values: CDR1 ENHRY, CDR2 SYGVKD. The CDR3 totals 15 residues. The ends were cut back, 4 bases at V and 2 bases at J, with 15 bases in the middle. The specimen sequenced was CD8+ T cells from PBMCs. J is TRBJ2-7 and V is TRBV10-3; D possibly uses TRBD1 or TRBD2 (5 bases each). This clonotype was obtained from a human donor with multiple sclerosis. DNA of the CDR3: TGTGCCATCAGTGCCTTTGAGTTGGGGGCCTACGAGCAGTACTTC. Amino acids: CAISAFELGAYEQYF.